These 16 T cell receptor beta chains share one sample of origin, sequenced in a study of T cells in Graves' hyperthyroidism and ophthalmopathy. The investigators amplified TCR beta CDR3 regions from RNA transcripts. An initial round of RT-PCR targeting the TCR CDR3 relied on the HTBI primer set. TCRdb analysed the multiplex PCR reads with MiXCR anew, one entry per CDR3 protein. This sample has more than 300,000 distinct CDR3 sequences, with over 10% found just once. Material for sequencing was blood. The receptor source for this set is a woman aged 18-29 years with Graves' hyperthyroidism.

V usage is TRBV9 and J usage is TRBJ2-3; 7 bases map to TRBD2. From germline, CDR1 is SGDLS and CDR2 YYNGEE. CDR3 length: 16 amino acids. V lost 3 bases and J lost 5; bases outside the gene matches: 12. The CDR3 DNA reads as TGTGCCAGCAGCGGACCTGGGAGGGGAAGGGGAGATACGCAGTATTTT. Encoded protein: CASSGPGRGRGDTQYF.

This clonotype was picked up many times. The rearrangement links TRBV3-1 to TRBJ2-7; 7 nucleotides match TRBD1. Germline V gives CDR1 LGHDT, CDR2 YNNKEL (reference sequence). V was pared by 7 bases and J by 2 bases, with 8 bases of the junction left unmatched. This CDR3 is built from 14 residues. DNA of the CDR3: TGTGCCAGCATGGAGACAGGGAGCACCTACGAGCAGTACTTC. Translated, it gives CASMETGSTYEQYF.

Note on this clonotype: A read error is possible here, since a much larger clone lies one base away. The chain carries TRBV6-1 and TRBJ1-2; TRBD1 agrees at 7 bases. V dropped 3 bases and J dropped 6; count of bases not matched to a gene: 4. In germline, CDR1 is MNHNS, CDR2 SASEGT. CDR3 length equals 13 residues. CDR3 nucleotides: TGTGCCAGCAGTGAGTCAGGGGGAAATGGCTACACCTTC. Its translation: CASSESGGNGYTF.

This clonotype appeared many times. The genes are TRBV27 and TRBJ1-2, with D uncertain. The CDR3 totals 13 residues. The germline CDR1 and CDR2 sequences are MNHEY and SMNVEV (reference sequence). The V end lost 5 bases, the J end lost 3 bases, and 10 bases lay between the germline ends. CDR3 bases: TGTGCCAGCAGTCCGGCAGGAGACTATGGCTACACCTTC. Amino acid sequence: CASSPAGDYGYTF.

This clonotype showed up many times. J is TRBJ2-1 and V is TRBV3-1; 12 nucleotides match TRBD2. V shed 8 bases, J shed 0 bases, and the junction held 11 bases outside the gene matches. Germline CDR1 reads LGHDT; CDR2 reads YNNKEL (reference sequence). The CDR3 has 18 residues. CDR3 sequence (DNA): TGTGCCAGCCCCCGACTAGCGGGGGCCCGGAGCTCCTACAATGAGCAGTTCTTC. Its protein product is CASPRLAGARSSYNEQFF.

This clonotype was seen ten or more times. V and J are TRBV6-1 and TRBJ2-3; possibly TRBD1 for D (5 bases). This CDR3 comprises 16 residues. The germline V and J ends were trimmed by 5 bases and 5 bases, with 20 bases remaining between them. CDR1 and CDR2 (germline): MNHNS, SASEGT. The CDR3: CASSSAGFMGIDTQYF. CDR3 nucleotides: TGTGCCAGCAGTTCAGCAGGGTTCATGGGTATAGATACGCAGTATTTT.

This clonotype appeared many times. The chain couples TRBV28 to TRBJ1-5; 9 bases are a match to TRBD1. V lost 10 bases and J lost 1; bases outside the gene matches: 5. Germline-derived CDR1 and CDR2 are MDHEN and SYDVKM. The CDR3 runs 14 residues. CDR3 residues: CATWTGESNQPQHF. CDR3 coding DNA: TGTGCCACCTGGACAGGGGAAAGCAATCAGCCCCAGCATTTT.

This clonotype showed up just a few times. The chain links TRBV7-2 to TRBJ2-1; D is tentatively TRBD1 or TRBD2 (6 bases each). Germline V CDR1 and CDR2: SGHTA, FQGNSA. CDR3 length equals 14 residues. The V gene lost 6 bases and the J gene lost 7 bases, with 16 bases spanning the gap. This CDR3 reads CASSPGGGRNEQFF. In nucleotides, the CDR3 is TGTGCCAGCAGTCCAGGAGGGGGTAGGAATGAGCAGTTCTTC.

This clonotype was picked up many times. The chain links TRBV28 to TRBJ1-3; tentative D call: TRBD1 (6 bases). CDR1 is MDHEN, CDR2 SYDVKM, per germline. Trimming shortened V by 7 bases and J by 1 base, and 11 bases separated the two germline ends. The CDR3 totals 14 residues. CDR3 nucleotide sequence: TGTGCCAGCACCAAGGGGGGGTCTGGAAACACCATATATTTT. Translation gives CASTKGGSGNTIYF.

This clonotype was seen ten or more times. V gene TRBV9 combines with J gene TRBJ1-1, with D tentatively TRBD1 (5 bases). Trimming pared 4 bases from V and 0 bases from J, leaving 16 bases between. Germline-derived CDR1 and CDR2 are SGDLS and YYNGEE. The length of the CDR3 is 16 residues. CDR3: CASSPPRATVNTEAFF. The CDR3 DNA follows: TGTGCCAGCAGCCCACCTCGGGCGACAGTGAACACTGAAGCTTTCTTT. Drawing the rest from reference TRBV9 and TRBJ1-1, the complete variable domain is DSGVTQTPKHLITATGQRVTLRCSPRSGDLSVYWYQQSLDQGLQFLIQYYNGEERAKGNILERFSAQQFPDLHSELNLSSLELGDSALYFCASSPPRATVNTEAFFGQGTRLTVV.

This clonotype has more than one count but fewer than ten. The gene calls are TRBV7-3 and TRBJ1-2; D gene unclear. The CDR3 contains 14 residues. The ends were cut back, 6 bases at V and 1 base at J, with 12 bases in the middle. Per germline, CDR1 SGHTA and CDR2 FQGTGA. The CDR3 protein is CASSPDAGNYGYTF. CDR3 nucleotides: TGTGCCAGCAGTCCGGACGCCGGTAACTATGGCTACACCTTC.

This clonotype was found a few times. Here the CDR3 reads CAISARNTEAFF. The CDR3 nucleotides read TGTGCCATCAGTGCTCGGAACACTGAAGCTTTCTTT. This chain connects TRBV10-3 to TRBJ1-1; D is unclear. V shed 4 bases and J shed 1 base, with 4 bases lying between them. The CDR3 loop spans 12 amino acids. Per the germline V gene, CDR1 is ENHRY and CDR2 is SYGVKD.

This clonotype appeared many times. The chain carries TRBV7-2 and TRBJ2-7, with 7 positions matching TRBD1. Germline loops: CDR1 SGHTA, CDR2 FQGNSA. V dropped 0 bases and J dropped 4; count of bases not matched to a gene: 9. The CDR3 length is 16 residues. Here the CDR3 reads CASSLALGTEEYEQYF. CDR3 coding DNA: TGTGCCAGCAGCTTAGCTTTGGGGACAGAAGAGTACGAGCAGTACTTC.

The sample holds a few counts of this clonotype. J is TRBJ2-1 and V is TRBV19; a weak D match, TRBD2 (6 bases). This CDR3 is built from 15 residues. The V gene lost 6 bases and the J gene lost 7 bases, with 19 bases spanning the gap. The germline V gene encodes CDR1 LNHDA and CDR2 SQIVND (reference sequence). DNA for the CDR3: TGTGCCAGTAGGCCGGGACTTCCTTCGCGAAATGAGCAGTTCTTC. This sequence encodes CASRPGLPSRNEQFF.

This clonotype has a count of ten or more. The V and J genes are TRBV19 and TRBJ2-1; a possible D gene is TRBD2 (6 bases). Germline assignment: CDR1 LNHDA and CDR2 SQIVND (reference sequence). V was trimmed by 1 base and J by 1 base, leaving 17 bases between them. The CDR3 is made up of 18 amino acids. CDR3 bases: TGTGCCAGTAGTATAGTGTACGGGAGAGCTGGTTCCTACAATGAGCAGTTCTTC. Its protein product is CASSIVYGRAGSYNEQFF.

In its sample, this clonotype was seen many times. The V call is TRBV3-1, the J call TRBJ2-3; TRBD1 or TRBD2 may be the D gene (5 bases each). The V gene's germline CDR1 is LGHDT and CDR2 YNNKEL (reference sequence). Trimming took off 1 base at V and 5 bases at J, with 13 bases between the two ends. This CDR3 contains 15 residues. The CDR3 loop is CASSQGGGRGDTQYF. The CDR3, as DNA: TGTGCCAGCAGCCAAGGTGGGGGTCGGGGAGATACGCAGTATTTT.